This T cell receptor beta chain was obtained from a study of graft-versus-host responses after intestinal transplantation. Overall study findings and caveats: Clonal ratios of graft-versus-host to host-versus-graft in allografts were high for patients exhibiting graft-donor T cell macrochimerism.

Sequencing used immunoSEQ multiplex PCR; TCRdb keeps in-frame clones, though not all of them. The sample has some 110,000 clones; around nine tenths are singletons. The CDR3 covers 16 residues. Trimming at V came to 5 bases and at J to 3 bases, leaving 7 bases not matched to a gene. Germline-derived CDR1 and CDR2 are MDHEN and SYDVKM. This clone occurred once. Its specificity is unknown. The V gene is TRBV28, the J gene TRBJ2-5; 12 bases are a match to TRBD2. The clonotype originates from a human donor who was the organ donor for an intestinal transplant. The source material was unstimulated CD4+ T cells sorted from spleen or lymph node cells, sampled before transplant. CDR3 region: CASSPYWTSGEETQYF. The CDR3 DNA reads as TGTGCCAGCAGTCCATACTGGACTAGCGGGGAAGAGACCCAGTACTTC.